The 25 T cell receptor beta chains below were found in one sample sequenced in a study of siplizumab effects on memory and regulatory T cells. Produced via immunoSEQ multiplex PCR; TCRdb's table is partial and in-frame only. This sample yields roughly 100,000 clones, of which around 93% are seen a single time; 0.25% to 0.35% belongs to the top ten. Input material: CD4+ T cells sorted from blood. Receptors were obtained from a human donor in good health.

This chain links TRBV5-1 with TRBJ2-5; D may correspond to TRBD1 or TRBD2 (5 bases each). V was clipped by 0 bases and J by 5 bases, with 11 bases between them. The germline CDR1 and CDR2 sequences are SGHRS and YFSETQ. This CDR3 has 14 residues. The CDR3 region has the DNA TGCGCCAGCAGCTTGGGATTCGAGGGGGAGACCCAGTACTTC. This gives the protein CASSLGFEGETQYF.

CDR3: CASSTTSGSSYEQYF. CDR3 nucleotides: TGTGCCAGCTCAACAACTAGCGGGAGCTCCTACGAGCAGTACTTC. The gene calls are TRBV18 and TRBJ2-7; TRBD2 matches 11 bases. V gave up 5 bases and J gave up 0 bases; unmatched junction bases: 3. The CDR3 is 15 residues long. Germline values: CDR1 KGHSH, CDR2 LQKENI.

The chain is built from TRBV6-5 and TRBJ2-5; D might be TRBD1 or TRBD2, each matching 5 bases. From germline, CDR1 is MNHEY and CDR2 SVGAGI. The CDR3 runs to 15 residues. V was pared by 2 bases and J by 5 bases, with 15 bases between. The CDR3 loop is CASSYTGALRETQYF. As DNA, the CDR3 is TGTGCCAGCAGTTACACCGGGGCCCTTCGGGAGACCCAGTACTTC.

The gene calls are TRBV6-6 and TRBJ2-3; D not certain. The CDR3 runs 13 residues. Deletions cut 3 bases from V and 2 bases from J, with 6 bases between. The V gene's germline CDR1 is MNHNY and CDR2 SVGAGI (reference sequence). CDR3 region: CASSYRHTDTQYF. The CDR3 DNA reads as TGTGCCAGCAGTTATCGCCACACAGATACGCAGTATTTT.

This clone is a singleton in its sample. The rearrangement links TRBV18 to TRBJ1-3, with D possibly being TRBD1 (5 bases). The CDR3 is 15 residues long. V was shortened by 1 base and J by 3 bases, with 10 bases between the two germline ends. Germline V lookup: CDR1 KGHSH, CDR2 LQKENI. The CDR3 loop reads CASSPQGKVGNTIYF. For the CDR3, the DNA is TGTGCCAGCTCACCACAGGGGAAGGTTGGAAACACCATATATTTT.

The CDR3 nucleotides read TGTGCCAGCAGTGACAGGGGGTCGAATAATTCACCCCTCCACTTT. Protein product: CASSDRGSNNSPLHF. The chain joins TRBV6-1 to TRBJ1-6; 7 positions match TRBD1. The CDR3 consists of 15 residues. Trimming cost V 3 bases and J 5 bases; bases outside gene matches: 4. Germline V gives CDR1 MNHNS, CDR2 SASEGT.

The J gene is TRBJ1-2, the V gene TRBV4-3; 7 bases map to TRBD1. CDR1 is LGHNA and CDR2 is YSLEER in the germline V gene. The CDR3 consists of 15 residues. Unmatched junction bases numbered 5, after V lost 0 bases and J lost 4 bases. CDR3 nucleotide sequence: TGCGCCAGCAGCCAAGATTCAGGGACAGTCTATGGCTACACCTTC. It is translated as CASSQDSGTVYGYTF.

This chain links TRBV7-9 with TRBJ2-3, with D unresolved. V lost 0 bases to trimming and J lost 0 bases, with 4 bases between them. The CDR3 spans 14 residues. Germline CDR1 and CDR2: SEHNR and FQNEAQ (reference sequence). The DNA of the CDR3 is TGTGCCAGCAGCTTAGCTGGGAGCACAGATACGCAGTATTTT. It codes for CASSLAGSTDTQYF.

The chain has TRBV19 and TRBJ1-4; no reliable D call. V lost 2 bases to trimming and J lost 8 bases, with 12 bases between them. Per the germline V gene, CDR1 is LNHDA and CDR2 is SQIVND (reference sequence). The CDR3 spans 14 residues. The DNA for the CDR3 is TGTGCCAGTAGTATAACGAGGCTTCGGGAAAAACTGTTTTTT. The encoded protein is CASSITRLREKLFF.

The CDR3 DNA sequence: TGTGCCAGCGCCACAGGGGGCCCAGAGACCCAGTACTTC. This sequence encodes CASATGGPETQYF. The V and J genes are TRBV27 and TRBJ2-5, with TRBD1 identical over 9 bases. J gave up 4 bases and V 8 bases, and 5 bases lay outside the gene matches. There are 13 residues in the CDR3. Germline CDR1 is MNHEY and CDR2 is SMNVEV (reference sequence).

The gene calls are TRBV30 and TRBJ1-4, with D hard to call. V dropped 3 bases and J dropped 0 bases, with 11 bases sitting between them. CDR3 length equals 15 residues. CDR1 GTSNPN and CDR2 SVGIG come from the germline V gene (reference sequence). Here the CDR3 DNA reads TGTGCCTGGAGCCGGAAGGTAGCAACTAATGAAAAACTGTTTTTT. It yields the protein CAWSRKVATNEKLFF.

The rearrangement links TRBV7-3 to TRBJ1-1; D remains unclear. V was pared by 3 bases and J by 1 base, with 6 bases between. The CDR3 has 13 residues. The germline V gene encodes CDR1 SGHTA and CDR2 FQGTGA. CDR3 loop: CASSLRRNTEAFF. The CDR3 DNA sequence: TGTGCCAGCAGCTTGAGACGGAACACTGAAGCTTTCTTT.

The chain carries TRBV4-1 and TRBJ2-1, with a tentative D call TRBD2 (7 bases). CDR1 is MGHRA, CDR2 YSYEKL, per germline. This CDR3 spans 16 amino acids. V was cut by 0 bases and J by 4 bases, with 13 bases left in between. CDR3 protein: CASSQEVGGGYNEQFF. DNA of the CDR3: TGCGCCAGCAGCCAAGAAGTGGGAGGGGGGTACAATGAGCAGTTCTTC.

The chain joins TRBV7-9 to TRBJ2-1; D unresolved. V was cut by 3 bases and J by 4 bases, with 7 bases left in between. The V gene's germline CDR1 is SEHNR and CDR2 FQNEAQ (reference sequence). The CDR3 has 13 residues. The CDR3 DNA follows: TGTGCCAGCAGCTTGAGTGGGTACAATGAGCAGTTCTTC. This codes for CASSLSGYNEQFF.

Comment on this clone: Its ends do not fully match the called genes, so a read error is possible. The chain is built from TRBV15 and TRBJ2-6, with a tentative D call TRBD1 (5 bases). The germline V gene encodes CDR1 LNHNV and CDR2 YYDKDF (reference sequence). The length of the CDR3 is 17 residues. The CDR3 here is CATSRRQTYSGANVLTF. The DNA of the CDR3 is TGTGCCACCAGCAGGCGACAGACATACTCTGGAGCCAACGTCCTGACTTTC.

The V and J genes are TRBV25-1 and TRBJ2-3; 9 bases fit TRBD2. CDR1 and CDR2 from the germline V gene are MGHDK and SYGVNS. The V segment lost 3 bases and the J segment 4 bases; nucleotides outside the gene matches: 14. The CDR3 contains 18 residues. The CDR3 reads CASSDHGGAGGPADTQYF. The CDR3 DNA sequence: TGTGCCAGCAGTGATCACGGTGGGGCGGGAGGGCCGGCAGATACGCAGTATTTT.

V is TRBV20-1 and J is TRBJ2-1, with D tentatively TRBD2 (6 bases). The V and J ends lost 6 bases and 8 bases respectively, with 8 bases between them. This CDR3 is 10 amino acids long. CDR1 DFQATT and CDR2 SNEGSKA come from the germline V gene (reference sequence). The CDR3 is CSAQRDEQFF. CDR3 DNA sequence: TGCAGTGCCCAGCGGGATGAGCAGTTCTTC.

J is TRBJ2-2 and V is TRBV2, with 10 bases fitting TRBD2. Germline V lookup: CDR1 SNHLY, CDR2 FYNNEI. V was pared by 11 bases and J by 1 base, with 7 bases of the junction left unmatched. CDR3 length: 15 residues. The CDR3 nucleotides read TGTGCCTGGCAACTAGCGGGGAGGAACACCGGGGAGCTGTTTTTT. Amino acids: CAWQLAGRNTGELFF.

V usage is TRBV27 and J usage is TRBJ2-2; 7 bases map to TRBD1. The junction had 0 bases not matched to a gene; V was cut back by 4 bases and J by 1 base. The CDR3 extends over 14 amino acids. Germline V gene lookup returns CDR1 MNHEY and CDR2 SMNVEV (reference sequence). The CDR3 nucleotides read TGTGCCAGCAGTTGGACAGGGAACACCGGGGAGCTGTTTTTT. Its protein product is CASSWTGNTGELFF.

On this clone: Other DNA sequences in this sample translate to the same CDR3. The rearrangement joins TRBV18 to TRBJ2-6, with unresolved D. The CDR3 covers 15 residues. V lost 3 bases to trimming and J lost 1 base, with 7 bases between them. The germline gives CDR1 KGHSH, CDR2 LQKENI. The CDR3 reads CASSPPRSGANVLTF. Here the CDR3 DNA reads TGTGCCAGCTCACCTCCCAGGTCTGGGGCCAACGTCCTGACTTTC. The full variable domain, rest sourced from reference TRBV18 and TRBJ2-6, is NAGVMQNPRHLVRRRGQEARLRCSPMKGHSHVYWYRQLPEEGLKFMVYLQKENIIDESGMPKERFSAEFPKEGPSILRIQQVVRGDSAAYFCASSPPRSGANVLTFGAGSRLTVL.

The V and J genes are TRBV6-5 and TRBJ2-4; D call uncertain. In germline, CDR1 is MNHEY, CDR2 SVGAGI. The CDR3 runs 13 residues. Trimming took 6 bases from V and 8 from J, leaving 14 bases between them. Written as DNA, the CDR3 is TGTGCCAGCAGCTCCGTTGGGTGGGACATTCAGTACTTC. Amino acids: CASSSVGWDIQYF.

V and J are TRBV5-1 and TRBJ2-1, with TRBD2 as a possible D gene (6 bases). Trimming stripped 0 bases from V and 4 bases from J, with 20 bases between. CDR3 length: 18 residues. CDR1 SGHRS and CDR2 YFSETQ come from the germline V gene. The CDR3 here is CASSLGYRSGGLYNEQFF. In DNA form, the CDR3 reads TGCGCCAGCAGCTTGGGGTATCGGTCTGGGGGGTTATACAATGAGCAGTTCTTC. Full variable domain (outside the CDR3, taken from reference TRBV5-1 and TRBJ2-1): KAGVTQTPRYLIKTRGQQVTLSCSPISGHRSVSWYQQTPGQGLQFLFEYFSETQRNKGNFPGRFSGRQFSNSRSEMNVSTLELGDSALYLCASSLGYRSGGLYNEQFFGPGTRLTVL.

V and J are TRBV29-1 and TRBJ1-1; possible D gene TRBD1, 6 bases. V was pared by 4 bases and J by 0 bases, with 12 bases between. Per the germline V gene, CDR1 is SQVTM and CDR2 is ANQGSEA. CDR3 length: 14 amino acids. The CDR3, as DNA: TGCAGCGTTGGGCGGGGGGCGATGAACACTGAAGCTTTCTTT. Amino acids: CSVGRGAMNTEAFF.

The J gene is TRBJ2-7, the V gene TRBV11-1; 7 bases agree with TRBD2. CDR3 size: 15 residues. CDR1 and CDR2 from the germline V gene are SGHAT and FQDESV (reference sequence). V trimming: 3 bases; J trimming: 4 bases; junction bases outside the gene matches: 9. The CDR3 loop reads CASSLAEGRGYEQYF. In DNA form, the CDR3 reads TGTGCCAGCAGCTTGGCGGAAGGGAGGGGATACGAGCAGTACTTC.

The chain recombines TRBV5-6 with TRBJ1-2; D may be TRBD1 (5 bases). Trimming shortened V by 0 bases and J by 3 bases, and 9 bases separated the two germline ends. The CDR3 runs 14 residues. CDR1 is SGHDT and CDR2 is YYEEEE in the germline V gene. The CDR3 region has the DNA TGTGCCAGCAGCTTGGGGGGCAGCCACTATGGCTACACCTTC. Protein product: CASSLGGSHYGYTF.